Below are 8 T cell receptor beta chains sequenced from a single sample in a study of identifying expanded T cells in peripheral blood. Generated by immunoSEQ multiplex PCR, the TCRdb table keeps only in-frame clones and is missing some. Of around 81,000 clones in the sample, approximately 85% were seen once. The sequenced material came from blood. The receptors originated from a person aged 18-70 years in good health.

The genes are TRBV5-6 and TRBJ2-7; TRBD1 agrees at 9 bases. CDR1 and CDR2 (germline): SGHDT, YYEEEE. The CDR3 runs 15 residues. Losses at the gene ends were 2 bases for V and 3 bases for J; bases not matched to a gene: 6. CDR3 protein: CASSLPGTGSYEQYF. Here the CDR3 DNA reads TGTGCCAGCAGCTTACCTGGGACAGGGAGCTACGAGCAGTACTTC.

The CDR3 spells CASSSGPSNYGYTF. For the CDR3, the DNA is TGTGCCAGCAGCTCGGGACCTAGCAACTATGGCTACACCTTC. The chain couples TRBV13 to TRBJ1-2, with D tentatively TRBD1 (5 bases). The CDR3 totals 14 residues. The V end was cut by 4 bases, the J end by 2 bases, with 11 bases between. CDR1 PRHDT and CDR2 FYEKMQ come from the germline V gene (reference sequence).

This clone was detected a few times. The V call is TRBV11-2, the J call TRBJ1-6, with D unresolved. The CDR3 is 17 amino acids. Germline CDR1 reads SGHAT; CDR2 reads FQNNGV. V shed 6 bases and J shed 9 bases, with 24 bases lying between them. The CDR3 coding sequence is TGTGCCAGCAGAAAAGTGGGCCGAGGCGGGTCGGGTTCACCCCTCCACTTT. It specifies CASRKVGRGGSGSPLHF.

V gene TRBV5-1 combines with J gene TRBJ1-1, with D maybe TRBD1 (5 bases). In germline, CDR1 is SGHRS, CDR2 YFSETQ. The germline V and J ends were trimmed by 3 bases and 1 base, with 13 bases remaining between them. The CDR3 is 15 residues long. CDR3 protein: CASSWDFQGNTEAFF. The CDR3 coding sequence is TGCGCCAGCAGCTGGGACTTTCAGGGGAACACTGAAGCTTTCTTT.

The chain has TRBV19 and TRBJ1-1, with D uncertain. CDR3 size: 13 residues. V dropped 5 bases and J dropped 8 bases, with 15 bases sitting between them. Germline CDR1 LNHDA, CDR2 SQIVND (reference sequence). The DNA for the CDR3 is TGTGCCAGTAGTTTCTTGGTCGAGTTAGAAGCTTTCTTT. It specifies CASSFLVELEAFF.

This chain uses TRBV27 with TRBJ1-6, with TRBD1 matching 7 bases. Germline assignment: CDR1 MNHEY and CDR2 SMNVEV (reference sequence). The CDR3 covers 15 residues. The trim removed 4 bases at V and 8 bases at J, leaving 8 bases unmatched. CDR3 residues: CASSYSYRGDSPLHF. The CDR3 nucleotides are TGTGCCAGCAGTTACTCGTACAGGGGTGATTCACCCCTCCACTTT.

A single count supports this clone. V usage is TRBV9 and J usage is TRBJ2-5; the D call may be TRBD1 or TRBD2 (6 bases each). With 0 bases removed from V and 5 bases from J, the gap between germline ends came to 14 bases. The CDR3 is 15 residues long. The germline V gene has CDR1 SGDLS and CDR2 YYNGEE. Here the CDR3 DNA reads TGTGCCAGCAGCGTAGGGGGGGCCATTGCGGAGACCCAGTACTTC. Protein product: CASSVGGAIAETQYF.

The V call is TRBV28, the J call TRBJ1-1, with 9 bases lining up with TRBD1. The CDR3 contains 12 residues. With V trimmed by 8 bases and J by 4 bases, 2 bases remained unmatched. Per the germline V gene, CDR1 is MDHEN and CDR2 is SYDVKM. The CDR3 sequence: CASAGQGTEAFF. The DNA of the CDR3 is TGTGCCAGCGCGGGACAGGGCACTGAAGCTTTCTTT.